This TCR beta chain was documented in a study of T cells in Graves' hyperthyroidism and ophthalmopathy. On the study more broadly: Any treatment followed the collection of peripheral blood at initial diagnosis.

In this sample, this clonotype turned up many times. Its antigen is currently unknown. Study-wide findings and caveats: Most thyroid clonotypes expanded above 0.001 were also detected in blood.

Germline V lookup: CDR1 KGHSH, CDR2 LQKENI. The CDR3 is made up of 13 amino acids. The germline V and J ends were trimmed by 2 bases and 4 bases, with 8 bases remaining between them. RNA transcripts gave rise to amplified TCR beta CDR3 regions. HTBI primers were employed in a first-round RT-PCR of the TCR CDR3. TCRdb independently ran MiXCR on the multiplex PCR reads; one entry per CDR3 protein. The sample has a few hundred thousand distinct CDR3 sequences, around 13% seen once. The receptor was derived from a woman in her 30s with Graves' hyperthyroidism that later progressed to Graves' ophthalmopathy. Sequencing used blood. The V and J genes are TRBV18 and TRBJ2-5; D remains unclear. Here the CDR3 DNA reads TGTGCCAGCTCACCAGTGGCAGCAGAGACCCAGTACTTC. This sequence encodes CASSPVAAETQYF.